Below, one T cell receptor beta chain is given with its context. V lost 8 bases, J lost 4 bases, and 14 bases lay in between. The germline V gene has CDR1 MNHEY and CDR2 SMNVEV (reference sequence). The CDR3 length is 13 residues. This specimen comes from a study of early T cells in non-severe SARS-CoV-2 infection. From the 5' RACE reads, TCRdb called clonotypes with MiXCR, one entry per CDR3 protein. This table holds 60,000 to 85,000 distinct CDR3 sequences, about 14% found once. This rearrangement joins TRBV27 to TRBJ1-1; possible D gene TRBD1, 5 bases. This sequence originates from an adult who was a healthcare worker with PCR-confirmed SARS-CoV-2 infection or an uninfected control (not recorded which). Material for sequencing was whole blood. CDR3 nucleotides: TGTGCCAGCCGATTCGGGGGGGGCACTGAAGCTTTCTTT. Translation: CASRFGGGTEAFF.